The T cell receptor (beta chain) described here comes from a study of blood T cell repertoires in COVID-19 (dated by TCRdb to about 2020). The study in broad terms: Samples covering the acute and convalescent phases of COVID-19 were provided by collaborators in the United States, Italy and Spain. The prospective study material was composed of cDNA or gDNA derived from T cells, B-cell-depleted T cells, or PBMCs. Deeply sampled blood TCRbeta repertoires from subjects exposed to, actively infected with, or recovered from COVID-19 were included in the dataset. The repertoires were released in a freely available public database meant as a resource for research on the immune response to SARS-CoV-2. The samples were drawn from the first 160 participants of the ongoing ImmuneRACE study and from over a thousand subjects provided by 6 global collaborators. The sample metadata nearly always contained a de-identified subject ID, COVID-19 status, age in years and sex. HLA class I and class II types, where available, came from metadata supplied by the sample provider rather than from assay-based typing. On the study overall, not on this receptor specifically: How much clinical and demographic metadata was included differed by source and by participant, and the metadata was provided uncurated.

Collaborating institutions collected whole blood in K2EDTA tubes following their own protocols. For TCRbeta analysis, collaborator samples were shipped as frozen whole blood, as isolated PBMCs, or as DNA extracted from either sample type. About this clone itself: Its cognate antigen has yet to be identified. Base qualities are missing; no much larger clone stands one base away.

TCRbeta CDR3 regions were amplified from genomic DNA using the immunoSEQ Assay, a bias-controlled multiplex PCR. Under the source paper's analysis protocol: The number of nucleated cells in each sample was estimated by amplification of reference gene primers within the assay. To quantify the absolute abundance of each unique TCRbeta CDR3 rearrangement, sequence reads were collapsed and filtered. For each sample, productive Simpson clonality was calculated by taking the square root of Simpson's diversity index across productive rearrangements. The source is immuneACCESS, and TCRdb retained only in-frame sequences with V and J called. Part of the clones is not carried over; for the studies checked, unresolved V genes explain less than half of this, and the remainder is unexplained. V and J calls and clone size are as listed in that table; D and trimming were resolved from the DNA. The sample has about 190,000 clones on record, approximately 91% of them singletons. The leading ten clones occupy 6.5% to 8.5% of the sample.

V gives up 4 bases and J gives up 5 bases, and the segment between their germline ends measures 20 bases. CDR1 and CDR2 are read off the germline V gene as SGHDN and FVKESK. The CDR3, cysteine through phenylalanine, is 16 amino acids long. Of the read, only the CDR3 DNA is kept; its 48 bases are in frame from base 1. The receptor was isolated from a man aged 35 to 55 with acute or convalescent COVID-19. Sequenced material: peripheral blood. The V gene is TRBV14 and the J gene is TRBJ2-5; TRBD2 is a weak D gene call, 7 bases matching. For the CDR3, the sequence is CASSLIRGGGLETQYF. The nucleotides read TGTGCCAGCAGCCTTATCCGGGGAGGGGGATTGGAGACCCAGTACTTC.